This record looks at one TCR beta chain sequence and its context. The sample belongs to a study of identical twins. TCRdb independently ran MiXCR on the 5' RACE reads; one entry per CDR3 protein. The sample carries approximately 300,000 distinct CDR3 sequences, roughly 9.8% recorded once. With V trimmed by 7 bases and J by 4 bases, 6 bases remained unmatched. The V gene's germline CDR1 is MNHNS and CDR2 SASEGT. The CDR3 covers 14 residues. These data were also reused for a study on yellow fever vaccine responses in identical twins.

The source is a woman aged 18-35 years in good health. The V gene is TRBV6-1, the J gene TRBJ2-3; TRBD2 matches at 9 bases. Sequencing was performed on CD8+ T cells sorted from blood. CDR3 in DNA: TGTGCCAGCAATGCGGGGGGGCCGGCAGATACGCAGTATTTT. It specifies CASNAGGPADTQYF.